This is a list of T cell receptor beta chains from one sample in a study of shared clonotypes between healthy human individuals. Repertoires were generated with immunoSEQ multiplex PCR, while TCRdb's copy carries only in-frame clones and drops some. The sample contains approximately 810,000 clones, approximately 92% of which appear only once. Sequenced: naive CD8+ T cells sorted from blood. The receptors were gathered from a man younger than 45 in good health. Both conserved end residues are trimmed from each CDR3. Fields, in order: clone size, V gene, CDR3 protein. Clone sizes are given selectively: once, few, many, or a class where the clone is expanded.

NA,TRBV28,ASGWAAGNEQY
NA,TRBV13,ASSLSLADYEQY
NA,TRBV27,ASSLLAGGDYEQY
NA,TRBV7-9,ASSLIDRGRGETQY
NA,TRBV9,ASSIPSGPQY
NA,TRBV27,ASERELEFNDIQY
NA,TRBV28,ASSLWGQTEAF
NA,TRBV28,ASSLGLAGREQF
NA,TRBV7-8,ASSFPSPGADTQY
NA,TRBV2,ASSALGTGTANTIY
NA,TRBV7-8,ASSYRGGYEQY
NA,TRBV9,ASSVRAGLSTDTQY
NA,TRBV7-7,ASSLETGSYEQY
NA,TRBV15,ATGNLEEETQY
NA,TRBV6-1,ASSEKETQY
once,TRBV27,ASSSKGGRSYNEQF
NA,TRBV7-9,ASSPDSANYGYT
NA,TRBV19,ASRPGGDHSNQPQH
NA,TRBV19,ASSIRPASSYEQY
NA,TRBV7-9,ASSLAGAEAF
NA,TRBV10-3,AISSQGGYGYT
NA,TRBV7-8,ASSLEALAGGTDTQY
NA,TRBV27,ASSRTKDEQF
NA,TRBV6-5,ASNNLPGSTGELF
NA,TRBV6-1,ASSEVSSGYNEQF
NA,TRBV23-1,ASGGGRSTEAF
few,TRBV21-1,ASSKETGESYEQY
NA,TRBV12-5,ASGLGWDSQH
NA,TRBV14,ASSQRDYKLNEQF